This T cell receptor beta chain was found in a study of blood T cells in healthy people across ages. The authors ran a second PCR of roughly 6 to 12 cycles using a sample-barcoded 5' primer and a J-beta primer mix. MiXCR, applied by TCRdb to the 5' RACE reads, yields one record per CDR3 protein. The data contain more than 650,000 distinct CDR3 sequences, about a fifth of them singletons. Drawing of peripheral blood yielded about 9.8 milliliters from each donor. PBMCs, at least 7 million per sample, were isolated. The sequence came from a man between 65 and 85 years old in good health. The sequenced material came from blood.

CDR3 residues: CASSSNINEKLFF. The CDR3 DNA sequence: TGCGCCAGCAGCTCTAATATAAATGAAAAACTGTTTTTT. The gene calls are TRBV5-1 and TRBJ1-4; D remains unclear. The CDR3 is 13 amino acids. The V gene's germline CDR1 is SGHRS and CDR2 YFSETQ. V lost 3 bases, J lost 5 bases, and 8 bases lay in between.